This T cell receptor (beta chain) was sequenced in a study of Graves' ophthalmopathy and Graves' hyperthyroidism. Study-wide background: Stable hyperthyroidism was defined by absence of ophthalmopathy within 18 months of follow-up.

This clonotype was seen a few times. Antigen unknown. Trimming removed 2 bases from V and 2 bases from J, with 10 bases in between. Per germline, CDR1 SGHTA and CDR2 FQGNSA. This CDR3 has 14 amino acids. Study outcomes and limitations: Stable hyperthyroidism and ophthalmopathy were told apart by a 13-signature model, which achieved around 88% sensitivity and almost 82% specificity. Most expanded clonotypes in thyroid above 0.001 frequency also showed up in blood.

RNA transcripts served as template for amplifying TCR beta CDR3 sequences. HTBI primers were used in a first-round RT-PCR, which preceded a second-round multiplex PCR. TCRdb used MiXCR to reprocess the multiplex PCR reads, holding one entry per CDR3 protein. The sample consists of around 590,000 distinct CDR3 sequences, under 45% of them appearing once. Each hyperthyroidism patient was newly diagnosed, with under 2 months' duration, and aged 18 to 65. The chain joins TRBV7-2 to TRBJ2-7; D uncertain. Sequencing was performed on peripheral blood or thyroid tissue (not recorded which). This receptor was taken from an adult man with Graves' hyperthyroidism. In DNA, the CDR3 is TGTGCCAGCAGCTTAACGTTCGGGCCCTACGAGCAGTACTTC. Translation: CASSLTFGPYEQYF.